This TCR beta chain was captured in a study of blood T cell repertoires in COVID-19. Study-wide context: Sites in the United States, Italy and Spain provided acute and convalescent COVID-19 samples. T cells, B-cell-depleted T cells, or PBMCs supplied cDNA or gDNA.

Per the original data handling: By means of reference gene primer amplification, nucleated cell counts were estimated. The repertoire was sequenced with immunoSEQ multiplex PCR; TCRdb's copy has only in-frame clones and lacks some. V and J calls and clone size are those listed in that table; D and trimming were worked out from the DNA. The sample shows under 350,000 clones, 75% to 90% of them seen only once. The CDR3 has 14 residues. Trimming removed 5 bases at V and 0 bases at J, with 10 bases between. Germline V lookup: CDR1 SEHNR, CDR2 FQNEAQ (reference sequence). This rearrangement joins TRBV7-9 to TRBJ1-2; no firm D call. Sequencing was carried out using peripheral blood. This TCR was recovered from a man aged 60 to 69 who had recovered from COVID-19. The CDR3 DNA is TGTGCCAGCAGCCTCCGAGGGCCTAACTATGGCTACACCTTC. Its translation is CASSLRGPNYGYTF.